One T cell receptor (beta chain) is described in this entry. These data come from a study of blood T cell repertoires in COVID-19. The CDR3 has 12 residues. V lost 8 bases to trimming and J lost 7 bases, with 15 bases between them. Per the germline V gene, CDR1 is MNHEY and CDR2 is SVGAGI. Profiled with immunoSEQ multiplex PCR; TCRdb holds only in-frame clones, not every one. The sample has under 500,000 clones, 85% to 90% seen once. This rearrangement joins TRBV6-5 to TRBJ2-7; D is perhaps TRBD1 (7 bases). This receptor was obtained from a man between 25 and 39 years old who had recovered from COVID-19. The sample taken for sequencing was PBMCs or T cells enriched from blood (not recorded which). This CDR3 reads CASGYRGGEQYF. DNA of the CDR3: TGTGCCAGCGGCTACAGGGGAGGTGAGCAGTACTTC.